The 22 T cell receptor beta chains presented below share a single source sample, sequenced in a study of regulatory dendritic cells for organ transplantation. TCRdb's table, derived via immunoSEQ multiplex PCR, lists solely in-frame clones and lacks some. Of tens of thousands of clones detected, 60% to 80% appear once; the ten largest clones hold approximately 0.92%. Specimen: memory CD4+ T cells from blood. Subset specified: CD45RO+ memory T cells. The receptors shown here come from a human donor in good health.

The chain uses TRBV2 and TRBJ2-5; 7 positions match TRBD2. V was pared by 7 bases and J by 4 bases, with 6 bases of the junction left unmatched. Germline lookup yields CDR1 SNHLY and CDR2 FYNNEI. CDR3 length: 13 residues. As DNA, the CDR3 is TGTGCCAGCACAGGCGGGGGTGCAGAGACCCAGTACTTC. Its protein is CASTGGGAETQYF.

The chain joins TRBV9 to TRBJ2-7; D is possibly TRBD1 (5 bases). V lost 0 bases to trimming and J lost 0 bases, with 10 bases between them. The CDR3 is made up of 15 amino acids. Germline loops: CDR1 SGDLS, CDR2 YYNGEE. The CDR3 is CASSVAPQDSYEQYF. The DNA of the CDR3 is TGTGCCAGCAGCGTAGCTCCACAGGACTCCTACGAGCAGTACTTC.

This clone has just a few counts. This chain joins TRBV19 and TRBJ1-2; 10 nucleotides agree with TRBD1. J gave up 6 bases and V 3 bases, and 7 bases lay outside the gene matches. CDR1 is LNHDA, CDR2 SQIVND, per germline (reference sequence). This CDR3 is 15 amino acids long. As DNA, the CDR3 is TGTGCCAGTAGTATGTCGACAGGGGGCTTGGATGGCTACACCTTC. Amino acid sequence: CASSMSTGGLDGYTF.

The chain recombines TRBV6-5 with TRBJ1-6; 11 bases are a match to TRBD1. CDR1 is MNHEY and CDR2 is SVGAGI in the germline V gene. The CDR3 contains 13 residues. Losses at the gene ends were 10 bases for V and 6 bases for J; bases not matched to a gene: 2. The DNA of the CDR3 is TGTGCCATTGGGACAGGGGGTAATTCACCCCTCCACTTT. Encoded protein: CAIGTGGNSPLHF.

The sample holds one count of this clone. Mismatch with germline at one junction end may stem from a read error. This chain uses TRBV11-3 with TRBJ1-6; no firm D call. This CDR3 is 14 amino acids long. CDR1 SGHNT and CDR2 YENEEA come from the germline V gene. As DNA, the CDR3 is TGTGCCAGCAGCTTTGGGCGCAGTAATTTACCCCTCCACTTT. Protein product: CASSFGRSNLPLHF.

V gene TRBV7-8 combines with J gene TRBJ1-1, with D hard to call. V shed 6 bases and J shed 1 base, with 9 bases lying between them. The CDR3 has 13 residues. Germline loops: CDR1 SGHVS, CDR2 FQNEAQ. CDR3 residues: CASSTTPNTEAFF. The DNA for the CDR3 is TGTGCCAGCAGTACAACACCGAACACTGAAGCTTTCTTT.

The V and J genes are TRBV7-8 and TRBJ1-4, with D perhaps TRBD1 (6 bases). Trimming shortened V by 5 bases and J by 8 bases, and 27 bases separated the two germline ends. The CDR3 has 18 amino acids. Germline assignment: CDR1 SGHVS and CDR2 FQNEAQ. The CDR3 loop is CASSPYRVTLGVEEKLFF. CDR3 coding DNA: TGTGCCAGCAGCCCATACAGGGTAACCTTGGGCGTTGAGGAAAAACTGTTTTTT.

In its sample, this clone was seen a few times. This rearrangement joins TRBV5-1 to TRBJ2-7; a possible D gene is TRBD2 (7 bases). CDR3 length: 14 amino acids. The V gene lost 4 bases and the J gene lost 7 bases, with 18 bases spanning the gap. CDR1 is SGHRS, CDR2 YFSETQ, per germline. The CDR3 reads CASSPQVGGREQYF. The DNA of the CDR3 is TGCGCCAGCAGCCCTCAGGTCGGGGGGCGAGAGCAGTACTTC. The full variable domain, rest sourced from reference TRBV5-1 and TRBJ2-7, is KAGVTQTPRYLIKTRGQQVTLSCSPISGHRSVSWYQQTPGQGLQFLFEYFSETQRNKGNFPGRFSGRQFSNSRSEMNVSTLELGDSALYLCASSPQVGGREQYFGPGTRLTVT.

Only one count was recorded for this clone. The chain uses TRBV7-9 and TRBJ2-1; TRBD1 matches at 7 bases. The CDR3 runs 11 residues. CDR1 is SEHNR, CDR2 FQNEAQ, per germline (reference sequence). DNA for the CDR3: TGTGGATCGCAGGGGGACAATGAGCAGTTCTTC. This codes for CGSQGDNEQFF.

The chain is built from TRBV2 and TRBJ2-7; TRBD1 matches 10 bases. After removal of 6 bases from V and 4 bases from J, the junction contained 6 bases not matched to a gene. This CDR3 comprises 14 residues. CDR1 is SNHLY and CDR2 is FYNNEI in the germline V gene. The CDR3 DNA reads as TGTGCCAGCAGGGACAGGGGGGGGGAGTACGAGCAGTACTTC. Translating it yields CASRDRGGEYEQYF.

The chain employs TRBV4-2 and TRBJ1-1; tentative D call: TRBD1 (5 bases). CDR1 is LGHNA, CDR2 YNFKEQ, per germline. V lost 7 bases and J 4 bases, leaving 16 bases between the germline ends. The CDR3 spans 14 residues. CDR3 DNA: TGTGCCAGCAAAGATCAGGGAGGGAGCACTGAAGCTTTCTTT. Amino acid sequence: CASKDQGGSTEAFF.

The chain links TRBV7-8 to TRBJ1-1; D unclear. The germline CDR1 and CDR2 sequences are SGHVS and FQNEAQ. This CDR3 comprises 13 residues. V was trimmed by 5 bases and J by 7 bases, leaving 14 bases between them. CDR3 nucleotides: TGTGCCAGCAGCCCGCCGGACGGACTTGAAGCTTTCTTT. It codes for CASSPPDGLEAFF.

The chain uses TRBV6-5 and TRBJ2-1, with a weak D call TRBD2 (7 bases). The CDR3 runs to 13 residues. The germline V and J ends were trimmed by 6 bases and 7 bases, with 13 bases remaining between them. The V gene's germline CDR1 is MNHEY and CDR2 SVGAGI. The CDR3 nucleotides read TGTGCCAGCAGGGGGGGGGCAGCGAATGAGCAGTTCTTC. Its translation is CASRGGAANEQFF.

The chain joins TRBV29-1 to TRBJ1-1; no reliable D call. Germline assignment: CDR1 SQVTM and CDR2 ANQGSEA. V lost 5 bases, J lost 12 bases, and 16 bases lay in between. The CDR3 runs to 11 residues. DNA of the CDR3: TGCAGCGTTTCCCCCCAGAGGGCGACTTTCTTT. This sequence encodes CSVSPQRATFF.

This chain connects TRBV7-3 to TRBJ2-7, with 7 bases aligning to TRBD2. The CDR3 has 15 amino acids. Germline assignment: CDR1 SGHTA and CDR2 FQGTGA. With 6 bases clipped from V and 6 bases from J, the junction kept 14 bases outside the gene matches. The CDR3 region is CASSQTWPGRGEQYF. In DNA, the CDR3 is TGTGCCAGCAGTCAGACATGGCCGGGGAGGGGCGAGCAGTACTTC.

This chain connects TRBV19 to TRBJ1-3, with D possibly matching TRBD1 (5 bases). Germline lookup yields CDR1 LNHDA and CDR2 SQIVND (reference sequence). The ends were cut back, 4 bases at V and 0 bases at J, with 16 bases in the middle. This CDR3 has 17 residues. This CDR3 is CASSNRAQGISGNTIYF. CDR3 bases: TGTGCCAGTAGTAACCGGGCCCAGGGCATCTCTGGAAACACCATATATTTT. Complete variable domain (other parts from reference TRBV19 and TRBJ1-3): DGGITQSPKYLFRKEGQNVTLSCEQNLNHDAMYWYRQDPGQGLRLIYYSQIVNDFQKGDIAEGYSVSREKKESFPLTVTSAQKNPTAFYLCASSNRAQGISGNTIYFGEGSWLTVV.

The V gene is TRBV27, the J gene TRBJ2-3, with 10 bases identical to TRBD2. The CDR3 has 17 residues. The germline V gene encodes CDR1 MNHEY and CDR2 SMNVEV (reference sequence). The V gene end was trimmed by 2 bases and the J gene end by 0 bases; junction bases not matched to a gene: 5. The CDR3 region is CASSLGLAGASTDTQYF. CDR3 nucleotide sequence: TGTGCCAGCAGTTTAGGTCTAGCGGGAGCTAGCACAGATACGCAGTATTTT.

The rearrangement links TRBV29-1 to TRBJ2-2; TRBD1 aligns across 9 bases. The V segment lost 1 base and the J segment 3 bases; nucleotides outside the gene matches: 9. The CDR3 is 17 amino acids. Germline loops: CDR1 SQVTM, CDR2 ANQGSEA. The CDR3 DNA is TGCAGCGTTGAAGGACAGGGGGTTGGAATTGACACCGGGGAGCTGTTTTTT. It is translated as CSVEGQGVGIDTGELFF.

This clone was observed once. V is TRBV5-1 and J is TRBJ1-6; a possible D gene is TRBD1 (5 bases). Trimming cost V 2 bases and J 7 bases, with 10 bases left between them. CDR3 length: 14 amino acids. CDR1 and CDR2 from the germline V gene are SGHRS and YFSETQ. DNA of the CDR3: TGCGCCAGCAGCTTTCAGGGCGAGAATTCACCCCTCCACTTT. This sequence encodes CASSFQGENSPLHF. Looking up the rest from reference TRBV5-1 and TRBJ1-6 gives the full variable domain: KAGVTQTPRYLIKTRGQQVTLSCSPISGHRSVSWYQQTPGQGLQFLFEYFSETQRNKGNFPGRFSGRQFSNSRSEMNVSTLELGDSALYLCASSFQGENSPLHFGNGTRLTVT.

The genes are TRBV4-3 and TRBJ2-5; TRBD1 might be the D (5 bases). CDR1 and CDR2 from the germline V gene are LGHNA and YSLEER. The CDR3 spans 15 residues. Trimming pared 0 bases from V and 6 bases from J, leaving 14 bases between. The CDR3, as DNA: TGCGCCAGCAGCCAAGATTCGAACAGGTATCAGACCCAGTACTTC. This codes for CASSQDSNRYQTQYF.

With respect to this clone: Germline and junction disagree at one end, which may indicate a read error. The rearrangement links TRBV5-1 to TRBJ1-2; 7 bases match TRBD1. CDR1 and CDR2 (germline): SGHRS, YFSETQ. The CDR3 consists of 13 residues. CDR3 in amino acids: CASRLDRIYGYTF. CDR3 coding DNA: TGCGCCAGCAGATTGGACAGGATCTATGGCTACACCTTC.

CDR3 DNA sequence: TGCGCCAGCAGCCAAGAGAGGACTAGCGGGGGGGCGGGGAATGAGCAGTTCTTC. It specifies CASSQERTSGGAGNEQFF. The chain recombines TRBV4-1 with TRBJ2-1, with 15 nucleotides matching TRBD2. V shed 0 bases and J 7 bases; nucleotides not matched to a gene: 7. CDR1 is MGHRA and CDR2 is YSYEKL in the germline V gene. The CDR3 runs 18 residues.